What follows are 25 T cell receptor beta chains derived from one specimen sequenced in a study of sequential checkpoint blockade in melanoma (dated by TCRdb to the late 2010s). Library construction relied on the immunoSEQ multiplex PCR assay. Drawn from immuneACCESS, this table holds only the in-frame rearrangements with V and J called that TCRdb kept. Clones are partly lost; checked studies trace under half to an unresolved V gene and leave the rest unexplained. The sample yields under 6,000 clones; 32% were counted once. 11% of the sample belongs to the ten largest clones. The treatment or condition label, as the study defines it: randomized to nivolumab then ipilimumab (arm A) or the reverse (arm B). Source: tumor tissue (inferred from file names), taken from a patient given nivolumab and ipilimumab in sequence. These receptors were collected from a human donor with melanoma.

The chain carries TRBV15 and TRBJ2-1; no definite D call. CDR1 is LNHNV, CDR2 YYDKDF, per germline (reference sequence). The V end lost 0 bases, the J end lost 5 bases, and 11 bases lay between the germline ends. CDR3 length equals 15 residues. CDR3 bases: TGTGCCACCAGCAGAGATCTAGGTGGGGACAATGAGCAGTTCTTC. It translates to CATSRDLGGDNEQFF.

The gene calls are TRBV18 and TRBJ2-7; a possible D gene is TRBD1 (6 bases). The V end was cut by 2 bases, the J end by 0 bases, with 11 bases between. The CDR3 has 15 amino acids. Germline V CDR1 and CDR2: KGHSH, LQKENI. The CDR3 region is CASSPNVDSSYEQYF. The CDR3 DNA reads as TGTGCCAGCTCACCAAACGTGGACAGCTCCTACGAGCAGTACTTC.

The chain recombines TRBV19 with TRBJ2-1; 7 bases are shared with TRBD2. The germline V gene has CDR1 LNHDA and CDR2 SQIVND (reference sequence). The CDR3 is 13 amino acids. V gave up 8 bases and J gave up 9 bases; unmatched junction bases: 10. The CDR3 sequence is CASGRDPGGEQFF. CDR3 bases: TGTGCCAGTGGGAGGGACCCCGGGGGTGAGCAGTTCTTC. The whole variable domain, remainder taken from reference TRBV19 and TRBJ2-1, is DGGITQSPKYLFRKEGQNVTLSCEQNLNHDAMYWYRQDPGQGLRLIYYSQIVNDFQKGDIAEGYSVSREKKESFPLTVTSAQKNPTAFYLCASGRDPGGEQFFGPGTRLTVL.

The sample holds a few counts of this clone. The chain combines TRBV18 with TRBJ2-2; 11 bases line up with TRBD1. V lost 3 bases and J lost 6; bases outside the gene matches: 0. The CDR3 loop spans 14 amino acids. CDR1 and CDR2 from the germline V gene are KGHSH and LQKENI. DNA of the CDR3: TGTGCCAGCTCACCGGGACAGGGGGCCGGGGAGCTGTTTTTT. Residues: CASSPGQGAGELFF.

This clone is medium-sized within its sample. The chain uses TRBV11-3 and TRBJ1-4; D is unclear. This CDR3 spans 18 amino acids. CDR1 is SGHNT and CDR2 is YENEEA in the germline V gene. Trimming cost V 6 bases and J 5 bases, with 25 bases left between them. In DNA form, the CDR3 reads TGTGCCAGCAGAGGCGGTATCGAATTAGTGATCAGAAATGAAAAACTGTTTTTT. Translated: CASRGGIELVIRNEKLFF.

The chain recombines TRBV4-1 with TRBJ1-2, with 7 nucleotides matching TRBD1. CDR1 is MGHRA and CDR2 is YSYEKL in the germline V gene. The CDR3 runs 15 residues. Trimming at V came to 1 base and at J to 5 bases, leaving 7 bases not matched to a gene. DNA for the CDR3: TGCGCCAGCAGCCAAGTCCAGACAGGGAAATATGGCTACACCTTC. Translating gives CASSQVQTGKYGYTF.

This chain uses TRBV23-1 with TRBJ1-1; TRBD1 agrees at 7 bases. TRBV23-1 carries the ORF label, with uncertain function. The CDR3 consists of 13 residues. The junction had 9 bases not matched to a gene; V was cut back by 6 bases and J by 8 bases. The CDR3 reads CASSQGTEREAFF. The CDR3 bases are TGCGCCAGCAGCCAAGGGACAGAAAGAGAAGCTTTCTTT.

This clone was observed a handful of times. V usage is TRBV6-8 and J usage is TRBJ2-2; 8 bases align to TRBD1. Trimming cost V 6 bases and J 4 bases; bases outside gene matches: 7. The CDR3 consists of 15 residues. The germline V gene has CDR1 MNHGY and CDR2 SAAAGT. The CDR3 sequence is CASRRSTGGTGELFF. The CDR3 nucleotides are TGTGCCAGCAGACGATCCACAGGGGGCACCGGGGAGCTGTTTTTT.

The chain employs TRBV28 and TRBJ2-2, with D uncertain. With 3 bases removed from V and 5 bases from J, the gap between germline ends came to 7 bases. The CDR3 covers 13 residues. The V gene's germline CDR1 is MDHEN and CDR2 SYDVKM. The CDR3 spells CASSLSWTGELFF. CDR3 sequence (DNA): TGTGCCAGCAGTTTGAGCTGGACCGGGGAGCTGTTTTTT.

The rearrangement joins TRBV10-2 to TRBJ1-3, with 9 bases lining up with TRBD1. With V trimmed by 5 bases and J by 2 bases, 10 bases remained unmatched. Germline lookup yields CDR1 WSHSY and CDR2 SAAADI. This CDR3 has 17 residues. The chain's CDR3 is CASSRTGDLWAGNTIYF. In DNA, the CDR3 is TGCGCCAGCAGTAGGACAGGGGACCTATGGGCTGGAAACACCATATATTTT.

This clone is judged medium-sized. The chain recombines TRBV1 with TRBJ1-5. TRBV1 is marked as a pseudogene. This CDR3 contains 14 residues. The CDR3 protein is CASSQDLRNQPQHF. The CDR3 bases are TGCGCCAGCAGCCAAGATCTACGCAATCAGCCCCAGCATTTT.

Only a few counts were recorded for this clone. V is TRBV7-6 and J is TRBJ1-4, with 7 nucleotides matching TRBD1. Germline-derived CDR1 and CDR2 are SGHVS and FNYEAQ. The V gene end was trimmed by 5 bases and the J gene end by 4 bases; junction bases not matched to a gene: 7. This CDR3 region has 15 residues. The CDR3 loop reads CASSPQTGSNEKLFF. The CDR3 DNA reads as TGTGCCAGCAGCCCCCAGACAGGGAGTAATGAAAAACTGTTTTTT.

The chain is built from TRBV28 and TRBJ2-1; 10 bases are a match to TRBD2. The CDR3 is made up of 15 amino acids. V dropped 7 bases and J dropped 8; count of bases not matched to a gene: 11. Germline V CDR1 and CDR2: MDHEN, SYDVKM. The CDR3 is CASTKRGGTVDEQFF. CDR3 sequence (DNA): TGTGCCAGCACCAAGCGGGGGGGCACGGTGGATGAGCAGTTCTTC.

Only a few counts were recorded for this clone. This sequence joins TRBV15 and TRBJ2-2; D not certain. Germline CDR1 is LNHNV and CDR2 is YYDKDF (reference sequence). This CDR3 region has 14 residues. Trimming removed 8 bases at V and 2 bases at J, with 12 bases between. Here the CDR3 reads CATVGSPNTGELFF. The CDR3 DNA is TGTGCCACCGTAGGTTCCCCCAACACCGGGGAGCTGTTTTTT.

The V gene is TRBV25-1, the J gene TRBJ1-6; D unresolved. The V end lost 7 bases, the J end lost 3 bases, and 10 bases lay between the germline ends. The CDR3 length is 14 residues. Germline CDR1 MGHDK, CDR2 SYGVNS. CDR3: CASTRGIYNSPLHF. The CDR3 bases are TGTGCCAGCACCCGCGGGATCTATAATTCACCCCTCCACTTT.

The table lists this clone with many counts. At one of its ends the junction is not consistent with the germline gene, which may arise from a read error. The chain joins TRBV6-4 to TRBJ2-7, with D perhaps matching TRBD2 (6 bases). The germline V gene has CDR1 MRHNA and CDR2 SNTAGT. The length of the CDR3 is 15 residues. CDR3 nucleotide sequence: TGTGCCAGCAGTTACTCTCCGGGGGAGACCTACGAGCAGTACTTC. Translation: CASSYSPGETYEQYF.

The CDR3 DNA reads as TGCAGCGTTGTGTTTGATGGTGACTATGGCTACACCTTC. It yields the protein CSVVFDGDYGYTF. The chain uses TRBV29-1 and TRBJ1-2; no clear D. The V end lost 4 bases, the J end lost 3 bases, and 12 bases lay between the germline ends. CDR1 is SQVTM, CDR2 ANQGSEA, per germline. The CDR3 extends over 13 amino acids.

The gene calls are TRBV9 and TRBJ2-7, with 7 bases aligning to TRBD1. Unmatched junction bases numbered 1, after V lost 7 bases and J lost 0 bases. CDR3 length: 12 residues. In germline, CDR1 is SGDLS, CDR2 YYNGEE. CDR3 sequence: CASRDSSYEQYF. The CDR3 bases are TGTGCCAGCCGGGACAGCTCCTACGAGCAGTACTTC.

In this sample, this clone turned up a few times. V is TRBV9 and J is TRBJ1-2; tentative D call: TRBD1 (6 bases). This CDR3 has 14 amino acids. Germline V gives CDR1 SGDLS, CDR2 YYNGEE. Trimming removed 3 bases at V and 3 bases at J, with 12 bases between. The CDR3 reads CASSEGVFDYGYTF. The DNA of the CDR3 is TGTGCCAGCAGCGAGGGGGTTTTCGACTATGGCTACACCTTC.

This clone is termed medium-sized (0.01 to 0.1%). DNA of the CDR3: TGTGCCAGCAGCTTGGAGTCTATGAACACTGAAGCTTTCTTT. It is translated as CASSLESMNTEAFF. This chain joins TRBV7-6 and TRBJ1-1; no definite D call. Per germline, CDR1 SGHVS and CDR2 FNYEAQ. The CDR3 length is 14 residues. V dropped 3 bases and J dropped 0 bases, with 8 bases sitting between them.

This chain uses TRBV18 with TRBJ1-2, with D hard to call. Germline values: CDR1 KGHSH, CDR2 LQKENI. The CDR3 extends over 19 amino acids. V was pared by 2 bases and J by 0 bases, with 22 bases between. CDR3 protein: CASSPITPGGLPANYGYTF. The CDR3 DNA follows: TGTGCCAGCTCACCAATCACACCAGGAGGACTACCTGCTAACTATGGCTACACCTTC.

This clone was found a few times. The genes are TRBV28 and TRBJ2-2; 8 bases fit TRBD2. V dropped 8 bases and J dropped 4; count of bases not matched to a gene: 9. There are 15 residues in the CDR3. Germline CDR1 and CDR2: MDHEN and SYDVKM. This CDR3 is CASFPTGGSTGELFF. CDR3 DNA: TGTGCCAGCTTCCCGACGGGGGGGAGCACCGGGGAGCTGTTTTTT.

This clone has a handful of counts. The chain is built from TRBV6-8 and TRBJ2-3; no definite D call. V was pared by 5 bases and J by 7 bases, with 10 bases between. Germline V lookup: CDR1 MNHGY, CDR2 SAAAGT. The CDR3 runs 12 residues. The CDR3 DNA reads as TGTGCCAGCAGTCAAGAGGATAATACGCAGTATTTT. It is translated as CASSQEDNTQYF.

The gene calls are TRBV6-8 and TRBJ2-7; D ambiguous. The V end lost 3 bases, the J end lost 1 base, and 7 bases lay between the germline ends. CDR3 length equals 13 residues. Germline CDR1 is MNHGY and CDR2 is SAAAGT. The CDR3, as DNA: TGTGCCAGCAGTTATGTGGATTCCTACGAGCAGTACTTC. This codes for CASSYVDSYEQYF.

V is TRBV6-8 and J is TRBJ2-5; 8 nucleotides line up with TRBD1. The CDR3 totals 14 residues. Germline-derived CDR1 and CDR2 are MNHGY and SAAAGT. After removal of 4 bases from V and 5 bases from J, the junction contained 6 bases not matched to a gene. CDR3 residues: CASSLGQAGETQYF. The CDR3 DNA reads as TGTGCCAGCAGTTTGGGACAGGCGGGGGAGACCCAGTACTTC.